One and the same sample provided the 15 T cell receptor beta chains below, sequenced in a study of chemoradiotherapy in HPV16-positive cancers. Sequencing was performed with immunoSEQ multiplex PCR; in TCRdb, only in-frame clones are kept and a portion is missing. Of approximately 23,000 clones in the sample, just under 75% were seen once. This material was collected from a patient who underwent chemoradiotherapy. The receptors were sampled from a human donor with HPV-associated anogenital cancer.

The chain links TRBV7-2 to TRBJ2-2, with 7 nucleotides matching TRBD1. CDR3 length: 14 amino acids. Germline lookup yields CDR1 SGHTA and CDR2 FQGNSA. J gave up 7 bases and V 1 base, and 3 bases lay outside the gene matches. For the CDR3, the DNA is TGTGCCAGCAGCTTAGACAGGGGTGGCGGGGAGCTGTTTTTT. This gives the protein CASSLDRGGGELFF.

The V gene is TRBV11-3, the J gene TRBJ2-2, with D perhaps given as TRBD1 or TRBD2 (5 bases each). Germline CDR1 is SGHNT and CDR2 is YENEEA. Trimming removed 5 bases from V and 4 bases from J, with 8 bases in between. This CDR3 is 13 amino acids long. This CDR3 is CASSMGVTGELFF. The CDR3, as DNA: TGTGCCAGCAGCATGGGGGTCACCGGGGAGCTGTTTTTT.

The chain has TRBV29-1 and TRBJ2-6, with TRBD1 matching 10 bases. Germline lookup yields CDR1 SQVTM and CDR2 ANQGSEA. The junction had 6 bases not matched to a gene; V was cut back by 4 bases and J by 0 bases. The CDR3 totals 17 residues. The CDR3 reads CSVVDRGGSSGANVLTF. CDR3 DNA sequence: TGCAGCGTTGTGGACAGGGGGGGAAGCTCTGGGGCCAACGTCCTGACTTTC.

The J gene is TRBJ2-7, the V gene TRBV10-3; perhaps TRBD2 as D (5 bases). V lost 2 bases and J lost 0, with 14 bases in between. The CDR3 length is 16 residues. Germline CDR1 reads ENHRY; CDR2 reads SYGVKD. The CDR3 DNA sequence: TGTGCCATCAGTGAGCGAGAGGGAAAAACCTCCTACGAGCAGTACTTC. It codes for CAISEREGKTSYEQYF.

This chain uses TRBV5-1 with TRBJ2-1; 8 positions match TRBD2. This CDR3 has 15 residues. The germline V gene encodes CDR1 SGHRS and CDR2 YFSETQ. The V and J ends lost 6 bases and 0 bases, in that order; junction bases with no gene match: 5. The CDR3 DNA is TGCGCCAGCAAGGCGAGCGGGAGCTCCTACAATGAGCAGTTCTTC. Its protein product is CASKASGSSYNEQFF.

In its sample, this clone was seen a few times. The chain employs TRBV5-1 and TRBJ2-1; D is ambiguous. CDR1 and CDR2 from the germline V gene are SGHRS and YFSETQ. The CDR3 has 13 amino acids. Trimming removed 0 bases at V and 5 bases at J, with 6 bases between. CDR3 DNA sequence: TGCGCCAGCAGCTTGGCCCCAAACAATGAGCAGTTCTTC. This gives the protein CASSLAPNNEQFF.

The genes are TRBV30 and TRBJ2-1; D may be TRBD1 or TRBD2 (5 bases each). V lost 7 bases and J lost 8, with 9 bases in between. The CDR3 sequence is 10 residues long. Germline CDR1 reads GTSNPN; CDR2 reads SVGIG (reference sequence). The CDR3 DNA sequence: TGTGCCTACCAGGGAGATGAGCAGTTCTTC. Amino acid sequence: CAYQGDEQFF.

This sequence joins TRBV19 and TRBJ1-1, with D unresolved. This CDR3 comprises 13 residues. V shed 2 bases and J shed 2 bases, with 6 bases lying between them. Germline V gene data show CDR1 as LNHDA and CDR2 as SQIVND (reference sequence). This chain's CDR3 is CASSITDNTEAFF. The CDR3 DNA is TGTGCCAGTAGTATAACAGACAACACTGAAGCTTTCTTT.

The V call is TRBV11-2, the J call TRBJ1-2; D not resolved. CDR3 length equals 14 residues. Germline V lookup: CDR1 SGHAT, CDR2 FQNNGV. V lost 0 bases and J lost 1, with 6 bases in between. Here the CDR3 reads CASSLEPHNYGYTF. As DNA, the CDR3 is TGTGCCAGCAGCTTAGAGCCACATAACTATGGCTACACCTTC.

Here the CDR3 DNA reads TGTGCCAGCAGTTATGGAGGTACAGATACGCAGTATTTT. This codes for CASSYGGTDTQYF. The chain uses TRBV27 and TRBJ2-3; the D gene is possibly TRBD2 (5 bases). Trimming left V 4 bases short and J 3 bases short, with 8 bases between. CDR3 length: 13 residues. Germline V lookup: CDR1 MNHEY, CDR2 SMNVEV (reference sequence).

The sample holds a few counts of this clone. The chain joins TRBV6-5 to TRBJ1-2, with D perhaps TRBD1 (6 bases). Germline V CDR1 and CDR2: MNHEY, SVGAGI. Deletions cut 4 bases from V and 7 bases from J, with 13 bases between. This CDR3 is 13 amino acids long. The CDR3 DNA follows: TGTGCCAGCAGTTCAGGGGCCCGGAGTGGCTACACCTTC. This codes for CASSSGARSGYTF.

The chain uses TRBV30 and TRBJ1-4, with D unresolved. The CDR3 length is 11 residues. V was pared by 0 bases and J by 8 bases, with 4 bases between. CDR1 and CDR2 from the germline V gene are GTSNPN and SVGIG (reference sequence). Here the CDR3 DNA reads TGTGCCTGGAGTGTACTCGAAAAACTGTTTTTT. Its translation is CAWSVLEKLFF.

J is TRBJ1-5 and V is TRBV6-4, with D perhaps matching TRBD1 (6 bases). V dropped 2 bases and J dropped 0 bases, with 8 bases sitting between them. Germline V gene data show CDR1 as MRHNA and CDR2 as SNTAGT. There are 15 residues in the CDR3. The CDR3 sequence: CASSDEGGSNQPQHF. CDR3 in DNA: TGTGCCAGCAGTGACGAGGGGGGTAGCAATCAGCCCCAGCATTTT.

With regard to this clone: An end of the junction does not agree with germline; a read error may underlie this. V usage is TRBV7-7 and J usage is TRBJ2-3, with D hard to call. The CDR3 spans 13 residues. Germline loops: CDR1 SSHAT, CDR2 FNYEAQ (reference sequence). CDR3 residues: CASSLERTDTQYF. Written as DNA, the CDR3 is TGTGCTAGCAGCTTAGAGAGGACAGATACGCAGTATTTT.

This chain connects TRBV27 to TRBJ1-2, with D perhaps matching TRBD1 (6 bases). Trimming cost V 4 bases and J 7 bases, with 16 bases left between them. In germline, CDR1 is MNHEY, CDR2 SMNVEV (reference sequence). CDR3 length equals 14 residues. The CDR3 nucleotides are TGTGCCAGCAGTTCCGTTCGAGAAGGGGGTGGCTACACCTTC. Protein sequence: CASSSVREGGGYTF.